This T cell receptor (beta chain) was sequenced in a study of identical twins. Study-wide points: For cord blood, abundant beta clonotypes had fewer insertions, unlike memory repertoires, which showed none. Out-of-frame alpha sequences common to twins exhibited an excess of low generation probability. Analyses based on zero insertions could be partly confounded by invariant MAIT and iNKT cells.

As for this clonotype: Its antigen is not known.

This CDR3 is 14 amino acids long. V dropped 4 bases and J dropped 1 base, with 9 bases sitting between them. In germline, CDR1 is MNHEY, CDR2 SMNVEV (reference sequence). A universal primer site came from template switching; cDNA carried unique molecular identifiers. TCRdb reprocessed the 5' RACE reads with MiXCR, giving one entry per CDR3 protein. The sample lists about 300,000 distinct CDR3 sequences, 10% to 15% seen once, with around 6.9% in the top ten. The sample was also reused in another study, on yellow fever vaccine responses in identical twins.

The specimen sequenced was CD8+ T cells sorted from blood. The clonotype comes from a woman between 18 and 29 years old in good health. The V call is TRBV27, the J call TRBJ2-3; no definite D call. Here the CDR3 reads CASSSQRGTDTQYF. In DNA form, the CDR3 reads TGTGCCAGCAGTTCCCAACGGGGCACAGATACGCAGTATTTT.